This TCR beta chain was documented in a study of T cell repertoires in cytomegalovirus infection. Trimming cost V 3 bases and J 1 base, with 6 bases left between them. The germline V gene encodes CDR1 MDHEN and CDR2 SYDVKM. This CDR3 comprises 13 residues. This clonotype has a count of ten or more. Its antigen is unknown. MiXCR, run by TCRdb on the reads, gives a single entry per CDR3 protein. The sample lists about a million distinct CDR3 sequences; roughly 31% were seen once. The sequencing here drew on cultured CD8+ T cells from PBMCs, taken from culture after CMV antigen stimulation. The TCR was taken from a human donor in good health (CMV status not recorded). Some clones in this sample may be carry-over from other donors' samples. The chain joins TRBV28 to TRBJ1-1; D unclear. CDR3 nucleotides: TGTGCCAGCAGTTTTCGGGAGAACACTGAAGCTTTCTTT. Its protein product is CASSFRENTEAFF.